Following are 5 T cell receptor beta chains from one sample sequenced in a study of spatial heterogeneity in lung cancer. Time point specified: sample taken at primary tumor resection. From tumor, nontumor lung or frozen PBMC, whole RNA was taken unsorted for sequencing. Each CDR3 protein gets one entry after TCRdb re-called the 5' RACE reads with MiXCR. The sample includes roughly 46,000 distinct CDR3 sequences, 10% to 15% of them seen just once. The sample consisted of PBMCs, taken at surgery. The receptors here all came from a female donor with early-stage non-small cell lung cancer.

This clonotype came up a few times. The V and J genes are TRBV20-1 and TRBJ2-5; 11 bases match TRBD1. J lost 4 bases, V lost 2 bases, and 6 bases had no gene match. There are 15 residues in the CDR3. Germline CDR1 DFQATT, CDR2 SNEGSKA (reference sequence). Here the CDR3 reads CSARTPGQGGETQYF. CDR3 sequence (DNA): TGCAGTGCTAGAACGCCGGGACAGGGGGGAGAGACCCAGTACTTC.

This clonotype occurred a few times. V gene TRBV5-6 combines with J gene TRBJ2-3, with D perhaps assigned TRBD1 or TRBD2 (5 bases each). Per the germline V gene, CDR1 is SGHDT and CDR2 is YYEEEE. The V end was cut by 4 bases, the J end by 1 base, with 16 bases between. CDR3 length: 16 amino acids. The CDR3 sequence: CASSEPRGFGTDTQYF. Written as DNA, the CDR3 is TGTGCCAGCAGCGAACCGAGGGGCTTCGGCACAGATACGCAGTATTTT.

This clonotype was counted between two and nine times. The CDR3 region is CASSATDSNQPQHF. The DNA of the CDR3 is TGTGCCAGCAGCGCCACTGATAGCAATCAGCCCCAGCATTTT. This chain connects TRBV7-9 to TRBJ1-5; D is uncertain. V was cut by 5 bases and J by 0 bases, with 8 bases left in between. The germline gives CDR1 SEHNR, CDR2 FQNEAQ (reference sequence). This CDR3 has 14 residues.

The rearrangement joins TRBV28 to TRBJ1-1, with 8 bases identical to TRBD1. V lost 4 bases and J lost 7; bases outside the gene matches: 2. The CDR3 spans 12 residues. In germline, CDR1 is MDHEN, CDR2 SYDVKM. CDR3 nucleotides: TGTGCCAGCAGTTCAGGGGGCTTTGAAGCTTTCTTT. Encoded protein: CASSSGGFEAFF.

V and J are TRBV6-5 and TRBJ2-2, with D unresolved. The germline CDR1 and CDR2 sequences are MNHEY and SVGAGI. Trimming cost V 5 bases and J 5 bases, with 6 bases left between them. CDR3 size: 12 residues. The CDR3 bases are TGTGCCAGCAGTCTACAAACCGGGGAGCTGTTTTTT. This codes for CASSLQTGELFF.